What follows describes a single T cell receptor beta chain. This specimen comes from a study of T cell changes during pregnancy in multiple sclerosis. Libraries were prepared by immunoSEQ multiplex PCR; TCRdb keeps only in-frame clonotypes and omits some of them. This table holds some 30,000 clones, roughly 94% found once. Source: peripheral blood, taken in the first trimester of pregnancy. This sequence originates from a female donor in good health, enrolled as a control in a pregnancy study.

CDR3 bases: TGTGCCAGCAGTGACAGGGCCGATGGCTACACCTTC. This translates into CASSDRADGYTF. V usage is TRBV27 and J usage is TRBJ1-2, with 7 bases that match TRBD1. The CDR3 length is 12 residues. The V gene's germline CDR1 is MNHEY and CDR2 SMNVEV (reference sequence). Trimming at V came to 5 bases and at J to 6 bases, leaving 3 bases not matched to a gene.